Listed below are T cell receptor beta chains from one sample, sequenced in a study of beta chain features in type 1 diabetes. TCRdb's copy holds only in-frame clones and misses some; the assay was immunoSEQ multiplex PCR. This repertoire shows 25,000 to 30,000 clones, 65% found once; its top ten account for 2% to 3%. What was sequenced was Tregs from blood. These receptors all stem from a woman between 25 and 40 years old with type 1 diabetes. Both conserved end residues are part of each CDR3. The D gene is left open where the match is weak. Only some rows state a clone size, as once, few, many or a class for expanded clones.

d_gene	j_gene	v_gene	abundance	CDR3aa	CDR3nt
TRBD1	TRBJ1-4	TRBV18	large	CASSPLGTAEKLFF	TGTGCCAGCTCACCGCTAGGGACAGCTGAAAAACTGTTTTTT
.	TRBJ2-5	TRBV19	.	CASSPVSGGIAETQYF	TGTGCCAGTAGCCCTGTGTCTGGGGGGATAGCCGAGACCCAGTACTTC
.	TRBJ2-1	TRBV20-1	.	CSAWRVGEQFF	TGCAGTGCTTGGCGGGTCGGGGAGCAGTTCTTC
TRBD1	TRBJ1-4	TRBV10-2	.	CASSPVGQQNEKLFF	TGCGCCAGCAGCCCCGTGGGACAGCAAAATGAAAAACTGTTTTTT
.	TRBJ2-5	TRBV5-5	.	CASSPDSSQETQYF	TGTGCCAGCAGCCCGGACTCGTCCCAAGAGACCCAGTACTTC
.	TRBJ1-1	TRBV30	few	CAWSLTVGEAFF	TGTGCCTGGAGTCTCACGGTTGGTGAAGCTTTCTTT
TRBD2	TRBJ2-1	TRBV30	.	CACRTSGNSYNEQFF	TGTGCCTGTAGGACTAGCGGGAACTCCTACAATGAGCAGTTCTTC
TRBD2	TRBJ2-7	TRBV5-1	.	CASSLAGGVYEQYF	TGCGCCAGCAGCTTGGCGGGAGGGGTTTACGAGCAGTACTTC
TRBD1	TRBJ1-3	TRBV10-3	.	CAIMTGAGNTIYF	TGTGCCATCATGACAGGGGCTGGAAACACCATATATTTT
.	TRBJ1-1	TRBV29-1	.	CSVGHSGGDTEAFF	TGCAGCGTTGGGCACAGCGGGGGGGACACTGAAGCTTTCTTT
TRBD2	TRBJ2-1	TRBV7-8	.	CASNEPSGRLYSSNEQFF	TGTGCCAGCAACGAACCTAGCGGGAGGTTGTATTCGTCCAATGAGCAGTTCTTC
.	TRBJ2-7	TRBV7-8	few	CASRGGTLYEQYF	TGTGCCAGCAGGGGGGGGACACTTTACGAGCAGTACTTC
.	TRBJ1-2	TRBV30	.	CAWSVLGAAYYGYTF	TGTGCCTGGAGTGTACTTGGTGCGGCCTACTATGGCTACACCTTC
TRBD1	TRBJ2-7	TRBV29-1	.	CSSRDRGYEQYF	TGCAGCTCCCGGGACAGGGGCTACGAGCAGTACTTC
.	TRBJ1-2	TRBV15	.	CATSSRGNGYTF	TGTGCCACCAGCAGTAGGGGGAACGGCTACACCTTC
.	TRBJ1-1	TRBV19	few	CASSVGPHTEAFF	TGTGCCAGTAGTGTGGGGCCTCACACTGAAGCTTTCTTT
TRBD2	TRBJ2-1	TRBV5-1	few	CASSPRTSGKRGYNEQFF	TGCGCCAGCAGCCCCCGGACTAGCGGGAAGAGGGGCTACAATGAGCAGTTCTTC
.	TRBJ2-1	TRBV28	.	CASSRISSGANEQFF	TGTGCCAGCAGCCGCATATCGTCAGGGGCCAATGAGCAGTTCTTC
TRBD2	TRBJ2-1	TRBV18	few	CASSRSGLAREQFF	TGTGCCAGCTCACGTTCAGGACTAGCACGTGAGCAGTTCTTC
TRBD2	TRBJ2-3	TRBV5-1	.	CASSPGTSVYTQYF	TGCGCCAGCAGCCCCGGGACTAGCGTGTATACGCAGTATTTT
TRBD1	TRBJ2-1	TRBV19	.	CASSHRDRGPEQFF	TGTGCCAGTAGCCACCGGGACAGGGGACCTGAGCAGTTCTTC
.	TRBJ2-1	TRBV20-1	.	CSARGVAIF	TGCAGTGCTAGGGGAGTGGCGATCTTC
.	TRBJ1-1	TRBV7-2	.	CASSPRTGSSTEAFF	TGTGCCAGCAGCCCTAGAACGGGGAGCTCCACTGAAGCTTTCTTT
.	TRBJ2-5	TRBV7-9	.	CASSPPARETQYF	TGTGCCAGCAGCCCCCCCGCCAGGGAGACCCAGTACTTC
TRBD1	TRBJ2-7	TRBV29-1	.	CSDGGQAGSYEQYF	TGCAGCGATGGGGGACAGGCTGGCTCCTACGAGCAGTACTTC
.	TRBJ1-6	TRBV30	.	CAWSVYGNSPLHF	TGTGCCTGGAGTGTATACGGTAATTCACCCCTCCACTTT
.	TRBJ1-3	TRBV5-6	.	CASRRRGGSGNTIYF	TGTGCCAGCCGCCGCAGGGGCGGCTCTGGAAACACCATATATTTT
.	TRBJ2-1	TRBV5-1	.	CASSLFSSNEQFF	TGCGCCAGCAGCTTGTTTAGCTCCAATGAGCAGTTCTTC
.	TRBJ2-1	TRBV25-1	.	CASSVYLGPEQFF	TGTGCCAGCAGTGTTTACCTAGGCCCAGAGCAGTTCTTC
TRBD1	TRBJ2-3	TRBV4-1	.	CASSQGAFRDRDFGRRYTQYF	TGCGCCAGCAGCCAAGGGGCGTTCCGGGACAGGGATTTTGGACGGAGATATACGCAGTATTTT
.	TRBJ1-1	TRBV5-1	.	CASRRREDTEAFF	TGCGCCAGCAGGAGACGGGAGGACACTGAAGCTTTCTTT
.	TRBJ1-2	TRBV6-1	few	CASSEVTDRPFNF	TGTGCCAGCAGTGAAGTTACGGACAGACCTTTTAACTTC
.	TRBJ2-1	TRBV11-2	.	CASSFRTQGSNEQFF	TGTGCCAGCAGCTTCCGTACACAGGGATCCAATGAGCAGTTCTTC
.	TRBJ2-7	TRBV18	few	CASSRPVGEQYF	TGTGCCAGCTCACGCCCGGTCGGCGAGCAGTACTTC
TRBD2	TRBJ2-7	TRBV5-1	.	CASSSSGVPYEQYF	TGCGCCAGCAGCTCGAGCGGGGTCCCCTACGAGCAGTACTTC
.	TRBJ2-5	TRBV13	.	CASSLGYLADGTLGETQYF	TGTGCCAGCAGCTTAGGCTACCTAGCCGACGGGACATTGGGGGAGACCCAGTACTTC
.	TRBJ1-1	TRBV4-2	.	CASSQTTGNTEAFF	TGTGCCAGCAGCCAAACGACAGGGAACACTGAAGCTTTCTTT
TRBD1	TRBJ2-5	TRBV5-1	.	CASSFTGDETQYF	TGCGCCAGCAGCTTTACAGGGGACGAGACCCAGTACTTC
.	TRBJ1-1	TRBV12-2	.	CASRLVIQGSTEAFF	TGTGCAAGTCGCTTAGTTATACAGGGAAGCACTGAAGCTTTCTTT
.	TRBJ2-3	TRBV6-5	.	CASRLSGLSTDTQYF	TGTGCCAGCAGGCTATCGGGACTGAGCACAGATACGCAGTATTTT
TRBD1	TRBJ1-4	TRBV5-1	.	CASSWTGPGTNEKLFF	TGCGCCAGCAGCTGGACAGGGCCGGGAACTAATGAAAAACTGTTTTTT
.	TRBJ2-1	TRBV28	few	CASVEGSGTYNEQFF	TGTGCCAGCGTGGAGGGGTCGGGGACCTACAATGAGCAGTTCTTC
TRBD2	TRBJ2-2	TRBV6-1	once	CASRELAGTGELFF	TGTGCCAGCAGGGAACTAGCGGGCACCGGGGAGCTGTTTTTT
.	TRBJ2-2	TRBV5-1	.	CASSLYWRNTGELFF	TGCGCCAGCAGCTTGTACTGGAGGAACACCGGGGAGCTGTTTTTT
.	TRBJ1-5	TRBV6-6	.	CASSPGFGQPQHF	TGTGCCAGCAGCCCGGGGTTTGGGCAGCCCCAGCATTTT
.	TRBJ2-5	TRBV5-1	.	CASSLSVTQETQYF	TGCGCCAGCAGCTTATCGGTCACCCAAGAGACCCAGTACTTC
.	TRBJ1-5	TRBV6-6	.	CASRNRQDNQPQHF	TGTGCCAGCAGGAACCGTCAGGATAATCAGCCCCAGCATTTT
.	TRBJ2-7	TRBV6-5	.	CATFSATTRWQYF	TGTGCCACCTTTAGCGCCACTACGAGATGGCAGTACTTC
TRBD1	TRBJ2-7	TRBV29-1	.	CSVKGQGYEQYF	TGCAGCGTGAAAGGACAGGGCTACGAGCAGTACTTC
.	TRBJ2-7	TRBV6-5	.	CASGQEGYEQYF	TGTGCCAGCGGGCAGGAGGGGTACGAGCAGTACTTC